These T cell receptor beta chains were read from a single sample in a study of blood T cell repertoires in COVID-19. Sequencing was performed with immunoSEQ multiplex PCR; in TCRdb, only in-frame clones are kept and a portion is missing. The sample contains hundreds of thousands of clones, 88% of which appear only once. Sequenced input: PBMCs or T cells enriched from blood (not recorded which). The receptors stem from a woman aged 45 to 65 with acute COVID-19. CDR3s include the opening cysteine and the closing phenylalanine or tryptophan. D genes are given only for firm matches. The size field is filled for only some rows; it gives once, few, many or a size class.

J: TRBJ2-1
D: NA
size: NA
V: TRBV10-3
CDR3: CAISPDSYNEQFF
DNA: TGTGCCATCAGCCCTGACTCTTACAATGAGCAGTTCTTC

J: TRBJ2-2
D: TRBD2
size: NA
V: TRBV27
CDR3: CASSHLGTSGVNTGELFF
DNA: TGTGCCAGCTCCCACCTGGGCACTAGCGGGGTGAACACCGGGGAGCTGTTTTTT

J: TRBJ1-3
D: TRBD1
size: NA
V: TRBV6-5
CDR3: CASSYSGGLGNTIYF
DNA: TGTGCCAGCAGTTACTCAGGGGGCCTTGGAAACACCATATATTTT

J: TRBJ2-5
D: TRBD1
size: NA
V: TRBV19
CDR3: CATGQGLQETQYF
DNA: TGTGCCACAGGACAGGGGCTCCAAGAGACCCAGTACTTC

J: TRBJ2-7
D: NA
size: NA
V: TRBV19
CDR3: CASSVRQWDEQYF
DNA: TGTGCCAGTAGTGTCCGACAGTGGGACGAGCAGTACTTC

J: TRBJ2-3
D: TRBD2
size: NA
V: TRBV5-1
CDR3: CASSLLGRGTDTQYF
DNA: TGCGCCAGCAGCTTGCTCGGGAGGGGGACAGATACGCAGTATTTT

J: TRBJ1-4
D: NA
size: NA
V: TRBV19
CDR3: CASSPTLQKATNEKLFF
DNA: TGTGCCAGTAGTCCGACGCTACAGAAAGCAACTAATGAAAAACTGTTTTTT

J: TRBJ1-1
D: NA
size: NA
V: TRBV19
CDR3: CASSIQGSPNTEAFF
DNA: TGTGCCAGTAGTATCCAGGGAAGCCCGAACACTGAAGCTTTCTTT

J: TRBJ1-6
D: TRBD1
size: NA
V: TRBV5-1
CDR3: CASSRGQENSPLHF
DNA: TGCGCCAGCAGCCGGGGACAGGAGAATTCACCCCTCCACTTT

J: TRBJ2-7
D: NA
size: once
V: TRBV7-6
CDR3: CASSFGGPYEQYF
DNA: TGTGCCAGCAGCTTTGGGGGCCCCTACGAGCAGTACTTC

J: TRBJ2-7
D: NA
size: few
V: TRBV29-1
CDR3: CSVEDLYEQYF
DNA: TGCAGCGTTGAAGACCTCTACGAGCAGTACTTC

J: TRBJ1-1
D: TRBD1
size: NA
V: TRBV28
CDR3: CASSLIQGGTEAFF
DNA: TGTGCCAGCAGTTTAATACAGGGGGGGACTGAAGCTTTCTTT

J: TRBJ1-6
D: NA
size: once
V: TRBV18
CDR3: CASSPEGVNSPLHF
DNA: TGTGCCAGCTCACCGGAAGGGGTGAATTCACCCCTCCACTTT

J: TRBJ2-7
D: TRBD2
size: NA
V: TRBV3-1/TRBV3-2
CDR3: CASSQGGTSGSYEQYF
DNA: TGTGCCAGCAGCCAAGGGGGGACTAGCGGCTCCTACGAGCAGTACTTC

J: TRBJ2-1
D: TRBD2
size: NA
V: TRBV4-2
CDR3: CASSQEGTSSEQFF
DNA: TGTGCCAGCAGCCAAGAGGGGACTAGCAGTGAGCAGTTCTTC

J: TRBJ2-7
D: NA
size: NA
V: TRBV5-1
CDR3: CASRPGHSSYEQYF
DNA: TGCGCCAGCAGACCGGGACATAGCTCCTACGAGCAGTACTTC

J: TRBJ2-7
D: TRBD1
size: NA
V: TRBV20-1
CDR3: CSASNLGQGKDEQYF
DNA: TGCAGTGCTAGTAACTTAGGACAGGGTAAAGACGAGCAGTACTTC

J: TRBJ1-1
D: TRBD1
size: NA
V: TRBV3-1/TRBV3-2
CDR3: CASSRGTGNTEAFF
DNA: TGTGCCAGCAGCCGCGGGACAGGGAACACTGAAGCTTTCTTT

J: TRBJ2-2
D: TRBD1
size: once
V: TRBV4-3
CDR3: CASSQTPGQGDTGELFF
DNA: TGCGCCAGCAGCCAAACGCCGGGACAGGGGGACACCGGGGAGCTGTTTTTT

J: TRBJ2-3
D: NA
size: few
V: TRBV7-2
CDR3: CASSLRSLGTDTQYF
DNA: TGTGCCAGCAGCTTAAGGAGCCTCGGCACAGATACGCAGTATTTT

J: TRBJ2-7
D: TRBD2
size: NA
V: TRBV5-4
CDR3: CASSLLAGRMGVEQYF
DNA: TGTGCCAGCAGCTTACTAGCGGGACGAATGGGCGTCGAGCAGTACTTC

J: TRBJ2-1
D: NA
size: NA
V: TRBV7-2
CDR3: CASSLGSRTYNEQFF
DNA: TGTGCCAGCAGCCTCGGGAGTAGGACCTACAATGAGCAGTTCTTC

J: TRBJ1-1
D: NA
size: NA
V: TRBV18
CDR3: CASSPRSGRVGTEAFF
DNA: TGTGCCAGCTCACCACGGTCGGGTCGTGTAGGCACTGAAGCTTTCTTT

J: TRBJ2-3
D: NA
size: NA
V: TRBV12-3/TRBV12-4
CDR3: CAIAGTDTQYF
DNA: TGTGCCATAGCAGGGACAGATACGCAGTATTTT

J: TRBJ2-6
D: TRBD1
size: NA
V: TRBV7-2
CDR3: CASSSTGTALSGANVLTF
DNA: TGTGCCAGCAGCAGTACCGGGACAGCCCTTTCTGGGGCCAACGTCCTGACTTTC

J: TRBJ2-1
D: TRBD2
size: NA
V: TRBV7-9
CDR3: CAAGGYNEQFF
DNA: TGTGCCGCGGGGGGTTACAATGAGCAGTTCTTC

J: TRBJ1-1
D: TRBD1
size: NA
V: TRBV24-1
CDR3: CATSDLMLRCGTGAATEAFF
DNA: TGTGCCACCAGTGATTTGATGCTCCGTTGTGGGACAGGGGCTGCCACTGAAGCTTTCTTT

J: TRBJ2-5
D: TRBD1
size: few
V: TRBV5-1
CDR3: CASSLGQGQGETQYF
DNA: TGCGCCAGCAGCCTAGGACAGGGGCAAGGGGAGACCCAGTACTTC

J: TRBJ2-6
D: NA
size: NA
V: TRBV27
CDR3: CASSPGDSISGANVLTF
DNA: TGTGCCAGCTCCCCGGGGGACAGTATCTCTGGGGCCAACGTCCTGACTTTC

J: TRBJ2-1
D: TRBD2
size: NA
V: TRBV11-3
CDR3: CASSYVAGVANEQFF
DNA: TGTGCCAGCAGCTACGTAGCGGGAGTCGCCAATGAGCAGTTCTTC

J: TRBJ2-7
D: NA
size: many
V: TRBV29-1
CDR3: CSVVGFGSSLDYEQYF
DNA: TGCAGCGTTGTCGGGTTTGGTAGTTCTCTGGACTACGAGCAGTACTTC

J: TRBJ2-7
D: TRBD2
size: NA
V: TRBV10-3
CDR3: CAIRGGDDEQYF
DNA: TGTGCCATCAGGGGAGGGGATGACGAGCAGTACTTC

J: TRBJ2-1
D: NA
size: NA
V: TRBV11-3
CDR3: CASSLEEGTEQFF
DNA: TGTGCCAGCAGCTTAGAGGAGGGCACTGAGCAGTTCTTC

J: TRBJ2-2
D: TRBD1
size: NA
V: TRBV13
CDR3: CASSLRGLGTEELFF
DNA: TGTGCCAGCAGCTTAAGGGGGCTTGGCACCGAGGAGCTGTTTTTT

J: TRBJ2-1
D: TRBD1
size: NA
V: TRBV6-5
CDR3: CATRQGSGWENEQFF
DNA: TGTGCCACCAGACAGGGATCGGGGTGGGAGAATGAGCAGTTCTTC

J: TRBJ2-5
D: NA
size: NA
V: TRBV7-2
CDR3: CASSGVVRGGETQYF
DNA: TGTGCCAGCAGCGGGGTGGTCAGGGGAGGGGAGACCCAGTACTTC

J: TRBJ2-7
D: NA
size: NA
V: TRBV27
CDR3: CASSSLGTPLYEQYF
DNA: TGTGCCAGCAGTTCTCTCGGGACTCCGCTCTACGAGCAGTACTTC

J: TRBJ1-6
D: NA
size: NA
V: TRBV28
CDR3: CASSPNGEIPPLHF
DNA: TGTGCCAGCAGTCCGAACGGGGAGATCCCACCCCTCCACTTT

J: TRBJ2-1
D: TRBD2
size: NA
V: TRBV7-8
CDR3: CASSLAGGPSYNEQFF
DNA: TGTGCCAGCAGCTTAGCGGGAGGGCCATCTTACAATGAGCAGTTCTTC

J: TRBJ2-7
D: TRBD2
size: NA
V: TRBV2
CDR3: CASRKRVTWTSGHSYEQYF
DNA: TGTGCCAGCAGGAAAAGGGTCACTTGGACTAGCGGACACTCCTACGAGCAGTACTTC

J: TRBJ1-4
D: TRBD1
size: once
V: TRBV27
CDR3: CASSLTYRGLNEKLFF
DNA: TGTGCCAGCAGTTTAACGTACAGGGGGCTTAATGAAAAACTGTTTTTT

J: TRBJ2-7
D: NA
size: NA
V: TRBV12-3/TRBV12-4
CDR3: CASSLGSTGYF
DNA: TGTGCCAGCAGTTTAGGGAGTACGGGGTACTTC

J: TRBJ2-1
D: TRBD2
size: NA
V: TRBV5-6
CDR3: CASSLDSGRTYNEQFF
DNA: TGTGCCAGCAGCTTAGATAGCGGGAGGACCTACAATGAGCAGTTCTTC

J: TRBJ1-5
D: TRBD1
size: NA
V: TRBV27
CDR3: CASSSTPPYRGHYEGDQPQHF
DNA: TGTGCCAGCAGTTCCACACCGCCCTACAGGGGCCACTACGAGGGGGATCAGCCCCAGCATTTT

J: TRBJ2-5
D: NA
size: NA
V: TRBV7-3
CDR3: CASSLSPGVRETQYF
DNA: TGTGCCAGCAGCTTAAGTCCAGGGGTTAGAGAGACCCAGTACTTC

J: TRBJ2-5
D: TRBD2
size: once
V: TRBV5-1
CDR3: CASSRLGTSGREETQYF
DNA: TGCGCCAGCAGCCGATTGGGGACTAGCGGGAGGGAAGAGACCCAGTACTTC

J: TRBJ2-3
D: NA
size: NA
V: TRBV28
CDR3: CASSSREAIDTQYF
DNA: TGTGCCAGCAGTTCCAGGGAAGCGATAGATACGCAGTATTTT

J: TRBJ2-7
D: TRBD2
size: once
V: TRBV5-1
CDR3: CASSWGLGGNEQYF
DNA: TGCGCCAGCAGCTGGGGACTAGGGGGTAACGAGCAGTACTTC

J: TRBJ2-1
D: NA
size: NA
V: TRBV4-3
CDR3: CASSQDLRANEQFF
DNA: TGCGCCAGCAGCCAAGATCTTCGTGCGAATGAGCAGTTCTTC

J: TRBJ1-1
D: NA
size: once
V: TRBV19
CDR3: CASSIQGRPNTEAFF
DNA: TGTGCCAGTAGTATTCAAGGCAGGCCGAACACTGAAGCTTTCTTT

J: TRBJ2-7
D: TRBD2
size: NA
V: TRBV6-5
CDR3: CASSYSLAGTYEQYF
DNA: TGTGCCAGCAGTTATAGCCTAGCGGGAACCTACGAGCAGTACTTC

J: TRBJ1-5
D: NA
size: NA
V: TRBV19
CDR3: CASKWDYSNQPQHF
DNA: TGTGCCAGTAAATGGGACTATAGCAATCAGCCCCAGCATTTT

J: TRBJ2-5
D: TRBD2
size: NA
V: TRBV28
CDR3: CASTPNGLAVGETQYF
DNA: TGTGCCAGCACCCCAAACGGACTAGCGGTAGGAGAGACCCAGTACTTC